The 4 T cell receptor beta chains in this list originate from one sample, sequenced in a study of neoadjuvant anti-PD-1 for oral cavity cancer. Sequencing was performed with immunoSEQ multiplex PCR; in TCRdb, only in-frame clones are kept and a portion is missing. The sample has about 14,000 clones; roughly 73% are singletons. The sequenced sample was PBMCs, obtained before nivolumab (anti-PD-1) treatment. The receptor set was obtained from a person between 40 and 80 years old with oral cavity squamous cell carcinoma.

V usage is TRBV30 and J usage is TRBJ1-1; D uncertain. This CDR3 comprises 11 residues. CDR1 GTSNPN and CDR2 SVGIG come from the germline V gene (reference sequence). V was shortened by 0 bases and J by 8 bases, with 7 bases between the two germline ends. CDR3 amino acids: CAWSVSKEAFF. In nucleotides, the CDR3 is TGTGCCTGGAGTGTCAGCAAAGAAGCTTTCTTT.

This clone was found a few times. V usage is TRBV29-1 and J usage is TRBJ1-6; D not certain. In germline, CDR1 is SQVTM, CDR2 ANQGSEA. Trimming pared 5 bases from V and 5 bases from J, leaving 13 bases between. CDR3 size: 14 residues. CDR3 amino acids: CSVRVAGNNSPLHF. DNA for the CDR3: TGCAGCGTTCGGGTCGCGGGGAATAATTCACCCCTCCACTTT.

This rearrangement joins TRBV7-3 to TRBJ2-5, with D hard to call. The CDR3 has 15 residues. V lost 0 bases, J lost 1 base, and 9 bases lay in between. Germline values: CDR1 SGHTA, CDR2 FQGTGA. CDR3 region: CASSLTNTAQETQYF. Here the CDR3 DNA reads TGTGCCAGCAGCTTAACGAATACAGCCCAAGAGACCCAGTACTTC.

V is TRBV4-1 and J is TRBJ2-6; no clear D gene. Trimming removed 2 bases from V and 0 bases from J, with 20 bases in between. The CDR3 length is 20 residues. Per the germline V gene, CDR1 is MGHRA and CDR2 is YSYEKL. This chain's CDR3 is CASSQWFLGGDSSGANVLTF. In nucleotides, the CDR3 is TGCGCCAGCAGCCAATGGTTTTTGGGCGGCGATAGCTCTGGGGCCAACGTCCTGACTTTC.